The sequence of this T cell receptor (beta chain) was determined in a study of blood T cells in healthy people across ages. The V gene end was trimmed by 5 bases and the J gene end by 7 bases; junction bases not matched to a gene: 8. CDR3 length: 13 residues. Germline loops: CDR1 SNHLY, CDR2 FYNNEI. PCR was performed a second time for roughly 7 to 12 cycles using a sample-barcoded 5' primer and a J-beta primer mix. TCRdb passed the 5' RACE reads through MiXCR, listing each CDR3 protein once. The sample shows 250,000 to 300,000 distinct CDR3 sequences, around 29% of them seen only once. Samples each yielded at least 6 micrograms of total RNA.

The V call is TRBV2, the J call TRBJ2-7; TRBD2 matches at 7 bases. The source is a woman aged 70 to 79 in good health. The sample taken for sequencing was blood. CDR3 coding DNA: TGTGCCAGCAGTCGGGACTATGGGAAGGAGCAGTACTTC. Translated: CASSRDYGKEQYF.